The sequence of this TCR beta chain was determined in a study of shared clonotypes between healthy human individuals. At the level of the study: Each donor's CD8 memory used one plate, CD8 naive two, each CD4 subset three.

Germline CDR1 reads SQVTM; CDR2 reads ANQGSEA. This CDR3 is 14 amino acids long. Trimming shortened V by 2 bases and J by 0 bases, and 7 bases separated the two germline ends. The authors divided CD4+ cells into CD45RA+ naive and CD45RA-negative memory subsets. The sorted-subset replicate PCRs were given around 190 ng DNA, which is 30,000 to 35,000 T cell genomes. Original data processing: As immunoSEQ supplied junction-only sequences (without quality scores), filtering differed. Assay used: immunoSEQ multiplex PCR; TCRdb lists only in-frame clones, some missing. That table is the source of V, J and clone size, and D and trimming were worked out from the DNA. Of 2 million to 2.5 million clones listed, almost 96% were seen once; the top ten hold around 0.13%.

This chain links TRBV29-1 with TRBJ2-2, with unresolved D. The sequence was collected from a man younger than 35 in good health. Specimen: naive CD4+ T cells sorted from blood. The subset was: CD45RA+ positively selected. The DNA of the CDR3 is TGCAGCGTTGAATCCCCCTCGAACACCGGGGAGCTGTTTTTT. The encoded protein is CSVESPSNTGELFF.